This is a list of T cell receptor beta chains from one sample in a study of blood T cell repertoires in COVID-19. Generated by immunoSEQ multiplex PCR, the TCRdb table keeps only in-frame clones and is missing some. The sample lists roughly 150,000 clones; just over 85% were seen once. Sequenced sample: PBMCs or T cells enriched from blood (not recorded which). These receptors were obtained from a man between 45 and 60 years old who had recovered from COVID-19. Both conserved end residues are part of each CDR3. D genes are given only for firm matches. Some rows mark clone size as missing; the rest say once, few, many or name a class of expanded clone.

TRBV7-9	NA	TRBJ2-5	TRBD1	TGTGCCAGCAGAACAACAGGGGCTGGGGAGACCCAGTACTTC	CASRTTGAGETQYF
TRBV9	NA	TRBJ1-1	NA	TGTGCCAGCAGCGTCGGGGGTGCTCAGAACACTGAAGCTTTCTTT	CASSVGGAQNTEAFF
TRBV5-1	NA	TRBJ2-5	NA	TGCGCCAGCAGCTTGGGCCCGGGGACTGTCCAAGAGACCCAGTACTTC	CASSLGPGTVQETQYF
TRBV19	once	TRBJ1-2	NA	TGTGCCAGTTACCACCCCAGGGGATCTAACTATGGCTACACCTTC	CASYHPRGSNYGYTF
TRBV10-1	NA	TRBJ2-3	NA	TGCGCCAGGGACCGCATCAACAGGTCTAGCACAGATACGCAGTATTTT	CARDRINRSSTDTQYF
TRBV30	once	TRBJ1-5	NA	TGTGCCTGGTCCCGCGTTAAGGGGTTGAGCAATCAGCCCCAGCATTTT	CAWSRVKGLSNQPQHF
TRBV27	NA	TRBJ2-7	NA	TGTGCCAGCAGTGCTATCGGGACTTTTTTACCAGGGGGGTACGAGCAGTACTTC	CASSAIGTFLPGGYEQYF
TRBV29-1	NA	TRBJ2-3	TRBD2	TGCAGCGTTAGCGGAGGAGCTAGCGGGGGCACAGATACGCAGTATTTT	CSVSGGASGGTDTQYF
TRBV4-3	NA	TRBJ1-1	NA	TGCGCCAGCAGCGAAGTCGGTCGTATCACTGAAGCTTTCTTT	CASSEVGRITEAFF
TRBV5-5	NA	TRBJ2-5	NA	TGTGCCAGCCTACCCGGAGGGTCGTTCGAGACCCAGTACTTC	CASLPGGSFETQYF
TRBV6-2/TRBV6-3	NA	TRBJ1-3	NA	TGTGCCAGCAGTTTCCAGGGGAACACCATATATTTT	CASSFQGNTIYF
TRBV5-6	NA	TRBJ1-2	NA	TGTGCCAGCAGCTCTGAGGCGGGGAACTATGGCTACACCTTC	CASSSEAGNYGYTF
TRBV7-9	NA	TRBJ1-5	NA	TGTGCCAGCAGCTTAGCGGGGGCAGTCAATCAGCCCCAGCATTTT	CASSLAGAVNQPQHF
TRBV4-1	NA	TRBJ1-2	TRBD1	TGCGCCAGCAGCCAAGAGGGGGGACAGGGGGCACGTGGCTACACCTTC	CASSQEGGQGARGYTF
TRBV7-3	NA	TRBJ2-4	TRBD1	TGTGCCAGCAGCTTAGGCCCCTCCAGAGGGACAGGGTGGGACATTCAGTACTTC	CASSLGPSRGTGWDIQYF
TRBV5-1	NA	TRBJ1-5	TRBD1	TGCGCCAGCAGCTTGGATGCAGGGGGCGGTCAGCCCCAGCATTTT	CASSLDAGGGQPQHF
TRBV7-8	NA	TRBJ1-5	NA	TGTGCCAGCAGCTTGGGTCGGGGGTTTAATCAGCCCCAGCATTTT	CASSLGRGFNQPQHF
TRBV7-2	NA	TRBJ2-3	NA	TGTGCCAGCACCCCCGGCACGGGAGTTTTCACAGATACGCAGTATTTT	CASTPGTGVFTDTQYF
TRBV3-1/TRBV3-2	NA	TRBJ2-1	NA	TGTGCCAGCAGCCAATGGGGGCTAGCTTCCTACAATGAGCAGTTCTTC	CASSQWGLASYNEQFF
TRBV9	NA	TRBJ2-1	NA	TGTGCCAGCAGCCCTCGCTCCTACAATGAGCAGTTCTTC	CASSPRSYNEQFF
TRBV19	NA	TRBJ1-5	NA	TGTGCCAGTAGTGTGACACATAATAGCAATCAGCCCCAGCATTTT	CASSVTHNSNQPQHF
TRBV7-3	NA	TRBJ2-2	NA	TGTGCCAGCAGCTTACCAGGGAATACCGGGGAGCTGTTTTTT	CASSLPGNTGELFF
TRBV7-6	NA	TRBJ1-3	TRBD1	TGTGCCAGCAGCTTGGGACAGGGAAATTTGGCTGGAAACACCATATATTTT	CASSLGQGNLAGNTIYF
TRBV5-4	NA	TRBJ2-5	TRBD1	TGTGCCAGCCGGGGACAGGCGACCCAAGAGACCCAGTACTTC	CASRGQATQETQYF
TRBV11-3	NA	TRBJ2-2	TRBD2	TGTGCCAGCAGCGACAGCGGGGTGAACACCGGGGAGCTGTTTTTT	CASSDSGVNTGELFF
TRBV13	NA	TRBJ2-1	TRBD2	TGTGCCAGCAGCTTAATAGCGGGAGGAGCCTACAATGAGCAGTTCTTC	CASSLIAGGAYNEQFF
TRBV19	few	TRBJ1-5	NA	TGTGCCAGTAGTAGGGACACCGATAGCAATCAGCCCCAGCATTTT	CASSRDTDSNQPQHF
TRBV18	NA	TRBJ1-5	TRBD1	TGTGCCAGCTCAAGGGACAGGGACAGACAGCCCCAGCATTTT	CASSRDRDRQPQHF
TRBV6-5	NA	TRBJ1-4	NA	TGTGCCAGCAGGGAGAGGGGACTCGGTGAAAAACTGTTTTTT	CASRERGLGEKLFF
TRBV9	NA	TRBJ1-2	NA	TGTGCCAGCAGCGTAGACATTTTCGGAGGCGGCTACACCTTC	CASSVDIFGGGYTF
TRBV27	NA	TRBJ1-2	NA	TGTGCCAGCAGCTCCCGACGTGAAGGGAGAAACTATGGCTACACCTTC	CASSSRREGRNYGYTF
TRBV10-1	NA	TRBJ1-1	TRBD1	TGCGCCAGCAGTCATGACAGGGAGAGCATCAACACTGAAGCTTTCTTT	CASSHDRESINTEAFF
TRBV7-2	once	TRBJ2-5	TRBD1	TGTGCCAGCAGTTCGACAGGGGCTATGACCCAGTACTTC	CASSSTGAMTQYF